This passage covers 18 T cell receptor beta chains from one sample sequenced in a study of OX40 agonist ivuxolimab in advanced cancers. The table came from immunoSEQ multiplex PCR; TCRdb's copy has only in-frame clones and leaves some out. The sample contains fewer than 85,000 clones, 75% to 85% of which appear only once. Sequenced here: CD4+ or CD8+ T cells sorted from blood, sampled in a trial of the OX40 agonist ivuxolimab. These receptors all stem from an adult with an advanced solid tumor such as melanoma, head and neck, liver or kidney cancer.

The rearrangement links TRBV7-2 to TRBJ2-4; D not certain. CDR1 is SGHTA, CDR2 FQGNSA, per germline. V was shortened by 1 base and J by 12 bases, with 19 bases between the two germline ends. CDR3 length: 15 residues. This CDR3 reads CASSLGSRTASPQYF. As DNA, the CDR3 is TGTGCCAGCAGCTTAGGCTCGCGGACGGCCTCTCCTCAGTACTTC.

The gene calls are TRBV7-9 and TRBJ2-1; no definite D call. Trimming removed 2 bases from V and 3 bases from J, with 11 bases in between. The CDR3 is 15 amino acids. CDR1 and CDR2 (germline): SEHNR, FQNEAQ (reference sequence). CDR3 region: CASSLTLVGYNEQFF. The DNA for the CDR3 is TGTGCCAGCAGCTTAACTCTCGTGGGCTACAATGAGCAGTTCTTC. The entire variable domain, with the rest obtained from reference TRBV7-9 and TRBJ2-1, is as follows: DTGVSQNPRHKITKRGQNVTFRCDPISEHNRLYWYRQTLGQGPEFLTYFQNEAQLEKSRLLSDRFSAERPKGSFSTLEIQRTEQGDSAMYLCASSLTLVGYNEQFFGPGTRLTVL.

The chain couples TRBV15 to TRBJ1-2, with unresolved D. The CDR3 is made up of 13 amino acids. Between the trimmed V and J ends, which lost 0 bases and 2 bases, there was a span of 4 bases. Germline-derived CDR1 and CDR2 are LNHNV and YYDKDF (reference sequence). The CDR3 protein is CATSRDLNYGYTF. CDR3 DNA sequence: TGTGCCACCAGCAGAGATCTGAACTATGGCTACACCTTC.

This clone was seen only once. The gene calls are TRBV6-1 and TRBJ1-1, with TRBD1 matching 9 bases. The CDR3 spans 14 residues. J was trimmed by 1 base and V by 8 bases; bases with no gene match: 5. Germline CDR1 reads MNHNS; CDR2 reads SASEGT. The CDR3 loop is CASPPTGGNTEAFF. The CDR3 DNA follows: TGTGCCAGCCCTCCGACAGGGGGGAACACTGAAGCTTTCTTT.

The chain links TRBV18 to TRBJ2-7, with TRBD1 matching over 9 bases. J gave up 0 bases and V 6 bases, and 12 bases lay outside the gene matches. The germline V gene has CDR1 KGHSH and CDR2 LQKENI. The CDR3 loop spans 17 amino acids. As DNA, the CDR3 is TGTGCCAGCTCTCCGGGACAGGGACGGCGGGACTCCTACGAGCAGTACTTC. Its protein product is CASSPGQGRRDSYEQYF.

V usage is TRBV19 and J usage is TRBJ2-5, with 12 bases fitting TRBD1. Trimming took 5 bases from V and 7 from J; bases not matched to a gene: 2. The CDR3 has 13 residues. Germline CDR1 is LNHDA and CDR2 is SQIVND (reference sequence). This chain's CDR3 is CASSEGQGATQYF. The CDR3 DNA follows: TGTGCCAGTAGTGAGGGACAGGGGGCGACCCAGTACTTC.

This clone occurred a few times. The chain is built from TRBV11-2 and TRBJ2-1; TRBD2 matches at 8 bases. J gave up 10 bases and V 1 base, and 6 bases lay outside the gene matches. Per the germline V gene, CDR1 is SGHAT and CDR2 is FQNNGV. This CDR3 contains 14 residues. The CDR3, as DNA: TGTGCCAGCAGCTTAGTCGGGACTAGAAGCGAGCAGTTCTTC. Amino acid sequence: CASSLVGTRSEQFF.

The chain has TRBV19 and TRBJ1-2, with 8 bases that match TRBD1. The CDR3 totals 15 residues. Losses at the gene ends were 10 bases for V and 3 bases for J; bases not matched to a gene: 13. Germline CDR1 reads LNHDA; CDR2 reads SQIVND (reference sequence). The CDR3 is CATQRTGLDHYGYTF. CDR3 bases: TGTGCCACCCAACGGACAGGGCTCGATCACTATGGCTACACCTTC.

The chain couples TRBV4-2 to TRBJ2-2, with TRBD2 identical over 16 bases. J was trimmed by 6 bases and V by 0 bases; bases with no gene match: 4. Germline V gene data show CDR1 as LGHNA and CDR2 as YNFKEQ. The CDR3 is 18 amino acids. CDR3 region: CASSQDPGLAGGPGELFF. DNA of the CDR3: TGTGCCAGCAGCCAAGATCCGGGACTAGCGGGAGGGCCCGGGGAGCTGTTTTTT.

This chain uses TRBV7-9 with TRBJ2-5; 15 nucleotides align to TRBD2. The germline V gene encodes CDR1 SEHNR and CDR2 FQNEAQ (reference sequence). The V gene end was trimmed by 6 bases and the J gene end by 2 bases; junction bases not matched to a gene: 1. The CDR3 is 15 residues long. CDR3: CASSGLAGGQETQYF. CDR3 coding DNA: TGTGCCAGCAGTGGACTAGCGGGGGGGCAAGAGACCCAGTACTTC.

The DNA for the CDR3 is TGTGCCAGCAACCGAGGGGGCGGGACCTACGAGCAGTACTTC. Translated: CASNRGGGTYEQYF. The chain uses TRBV11-2 and TRBJ2-7, with D perhaps TRBD1 (7 bases). V was pared by 7 bases and J by 2 bases, with 15 bases between. This CDR3 region has 14 residues. Per germline, CDR1 SGHAT and CDR2 FQNNGV. Full variable domain (outside the CDR3, taken from reference TRBV11-2 and TRBJ2-7): EAGVAQSPRYKIIEKRQSVAFWCNPISGHATLYWYQQILGQGPKLLIQFQNNGVVDDSQLPKDRFSAERLKGVDSTLKIQPAKLEDSAVYLCASNRGGGTYEQYFGPGTRLTVT.

This clone was seen only once. The chain links TRBV29-1 to TRBJ2-3; D uncertain. The CDR3 consists of 11 residues. The germline CDR1 and CDR2 sequences are SQVTM and ANQGSEA. The V end was cut by 8 bases, the J end by 2 bases, with 8 bases between. The CDR3 DNA sequence: TGCAGCTACTCGTACACAGATACGCAGTATTTT. Protein: CSYSYTDTQYF.

The chain uses TRBV28 and TRBJ1-4, with a possible D match to TRBD1 (5 bases). The germline V gene encodes CDR1 MDHEN and CDR2 SYDVKM. The ends were cut back, 5 bases at V and 5 bases at J, with 12 bases in the middle. The CDR3 covers 14 residues. In nucleotides, the CDR3 is TGTGCCAGCAGTGGGGACCGCCCGAATGAAAAACTGTTTTTT. It specifies CASSGDRPNEKLFF.

The gene calls are TRBV28 and TRBJ1-2; 9 bases are shared with TRBD1. Germline loops: CDR1 MDHEN, CDR2 SYDVKM. The CDR3 is 14 amino acids. The trim removed 3 bases at V and 10 bases at J, leaving 9 bases unmatched. The CDR3 DNA reads TGTGCCAGCAGTTTGGGACAGGGTCCGTTCATCTACACCTTC. It codes for CASSLGQGPFIYTF.

In its sample, this clone was seen a few times. The chain employs TRBV18 and TRBJ1-4; no definite D call. The V and J ends lost 5 bases and 6 bases respectively, with 16 bases between them. The CDR3 runs 15 residues. CDR1 and CDR2 (germline): KGHSH, LQKENI. The CDR3 here is CASSYRALGHEKLFF. CDR3 nucleotides: TGTGCCAGCTCATACCGGGCCCTCGGTCATGAAAAACTGTTTTTT.

Note on this clone: Other DNA sequences in this sample translate to the same CDR3. The J gene is TRBJ1-1, the V gene TRBV19, with D possibly matching TRBD1 (6 bases). V shed 7 bases and J shed 5 bases, with 20 bases lying between them. The V gene's germline CDR1 is LNHDA and CDR2 SQIVND (reference sequence). This CDR3 region has 15 residues. Here the CDR3 DNA reads TGTGCCAGTAATTCCGGGGGCGGATGGGGGACTGAAGCTTTCTTT. Amino acids: CASNSGGGWGTEAFF.

The chain carries TRBV18 and TRBJ1-3; no clear D gene. The CDR3 spans 16 residues. V lost 3 bases and J 3 bases, leaving 15 bases between the germline ends. The V gene's germline CDR1 is KGHSH and CDR2 LQKENI. CDR3 loop: CASSPNGQVLGNTIYF. CDR3 nucleotides: TGTGCCAGCTCACCGAACGGGCAGGTACTTGGAAACACCATATATTTT.

This chain joins TRBV18 and TRBJ1-2; D gene unclear. The germline CDR1 and CDR2 sequences are KGHSH and LQKENI. The CDR3 consists of 13 residues. Trimming shortened V by 5 bases and J by 3 bases, and 10 bases separated the two germline ends. This CDR3 is CASSETMDYGYTF. The CDR3, as DNA: TGTGCCAGCTCAGAGACTATGGACTATGGCTACACCTTC.